This passage covers 25 T cell receptor beta chains from one sample sequenced in a study of Ad26.COV2.S vaccination and SARS-CoV-2 variants. The table came from immunoSEQ multiplex PCR; TCRdb's copy has only in-frame clones and leaves some out. The table includes roughly 700,000 clones, 89% detected once. Treatment: about 20 received Ad26.COV2.S at low or high dose, single or two shots; a few received placebo; per-sample allocation not given. Repertoires come from day 63 after the first vaccine or placebo injection. The material sequenced was peripheral blood, taken in a trial of Ad26.COV2.S vaccine versus placebo. These receptor sequences come from a person aged 18-65 years who received the Ad26.COV2.S COVID-19 vaccine or a placebo.

V gene TRBV21-1 combines with J gene TRBJ2-2; the D call of TRBD1 is as the table states it, not checked on the DNA. TRBV21-1 is a known pseudogene. This CDR3 is 17 amino acids long. CDR3 sequence reads: CASTKGYRSNNTGELFF. CDR3 in DNA: TGTGCCAGCACCAAAGGGTACAGGTCTAACAACACCGGGGAGCTGTTTTTT.

This clone was seen once. The rearrangement uses TRBV29-1 and TRBJ2-7, with D hard to call. The CDR3 has 11 residues. Germline CDR1 is SQVTM and CDR2 is ANQGSEA. V dropped 6 bases and J dropped 3 bases, with 9 bases sitting between them. The CDR3 DNA reads as TGCAGCGTGGTTGTTGGCTACGAGCAGTACTTC. Protein sequence: CSVVVGYEQYF.

The chain employs TRBV11-2 and TRBJ1-1; D call uncertain. V was pared by 6 bases and J by 4 bases, with 6 bases between. The CDR3 has 11 residues. From germline, CDR1 is SGHAT and CDR2 FQNNGV. The CDR3 DNA sequence: TGTGCCAGCAGGGGTGGCACTGAAGCTTTCTTT. Encoded protein: CASRGGTEAFF.

V usage is TRBV6-5 and J usage is TRBJ2-7; 11 positions match TRBD2. The length of the CDR3 is 13 residues. Trimming at V came to 6 bases and at J to 5 bases, leaving 3 bases not matched to a gene. Germline V lookup: CDR1 MNHEY, CDR2 SVGAGI. The CDR3 loop is CASRPSGGHEQYF. CDR3 DNA: TGTGCCAGCAGGCCTAGCGGGGGGCACGAGCAGTACTTC.

The chain has TRBV30 and TRBJ1-5; D gene ambiguous. The CDR3 consists of 14 residues. Germline V gene lookup returns CDR1 GTSNPN and CDR2 SVGIG (reference sequence). Between the trimmed V and J ends, which lost 0 bases and 6 bases, there was a span of 12 bases. CDR3 loop: CAWSVIPSSQPQHF. The CDR3 DNA follows: TGTGCCTGGAGTGTAATTCCCTCGTCTCAGCCCCAGCATTTT.

V usage is TRBV30 and J usage is TRBJ2-7, with D possibly being TRBD1 (6 bases). V lost 5 bases to trimming and J lost 5 bases, with 13 bases between them. Germline values: CDR1 GTSNPN, CDR2 SVGIG (reference sequence). This CDR3 region has 12 residues. This chain's CDR3 is CAWGTGTNEQYF. The DNA of the CDR3 is TGTGCCTGGGGAACAGGGACCAACGAGCAGTACTTC.

V gene TRBV7-9 combines with J gene TRBJ1-5; TRBD1 is a possible D gene (5 bases). The germline V gene has CDR1 SEHNR and CDR2 FQNEAQ (reference sequence). CDR3 length equals 14 residues. The germline V and J ends were trimmed by 1 base and 7 bases, with 11 bases remaining between them. This chain's CDR3 is CASSLGQGKQPQHF. The CDR3 DNA sequence: TGTGCCAGCAGCTTAGGGCAGGGAAAGCAGCCCCAGCATTTT.

V and J are TRBV11-2 and TRBJ2-3; TRBD2 agrees at 9 bases. V shed 4 bases, J shed 0 bases, and the junction held 5 bases outside the gene matches. Germline V CDR1 and CDR2: SGHAT, FQNNGV. The CDR3 totals 16 residues. In DNA form, the CDR3 reads TGTGCCAGCAGCTCCGGACTAGCGCAAAGCACAGATACGCAGTATTTT. Residues: CASSSGLAQSTDTQYF.

The genes are TRBV13 and TRBJ2-7; D gene ambiguous. Germline-derived CDR1 and CDR2 are PRHDT and FYEKMQ (reference sequence). Trimming removed 3 bases at V and 3 bases at J, with 12 bases between. The CDR3 is 14 amino acids. The chain's CDR3 is CASSLLSESYEQYF. CDR3 bases: TGTGCCAGCAGCTTGTTGAGCGAGAGCTACGAGCAGTACTTC.

V is TRBV27 and J is TRBJ1-2; TRBD1 might be the D (5 bases). V was cut by 3 bases and J by 6 bases, with 14 bases left in between. The CDR3 is 14 amino acids. CDR1 is MNHEY, CDR2 SMNVEV, per germline (reference sequence). CDR3 nucleotide sequence: TGTGCCAGCAGTTTTAGGGGCCAACCCCATGGCTACACCTTC. Translating gives CASSFRGQPHGYTF.

V and J are TRBV5-5 and TRBJ2-7; D not resolved. Germline V gives CDR1 SGHKS, CDR2 YYEKEE (reference sequence). This CDR3 comprises 13 residues. The V gene lost 4 bases and the J gene lost 2 bases, with 10 bases spanning the gap. The CDR3 is CASSPASTYEQYF. CDR3 in DNA: TGTGCCAGCAGCCCGGCGTCTACCTACGAGCAGTACTTC.

The genes are TRBV6-6 and TRBJ1-1; 11 nucleotides line up with TRBD1. J was trimmed by 7 bases and V by 6 bases; bases with no gene match: 13. The CDR3 runs to 16 residues. Germline CDR1 and CDR2: MNHNY and SVGAGI (reference sequence). CDR3 bases: TGTGCCAGCAGATACCAAACGGGACAGGGGGTGGGTGAAGCTTTCTTT. As protein: CASRYQTGQGVGEAFF.

V and J are TRBV6-6 and TRBJ1-5; perhaps TRBD1 as D (6 bases). V lost 5 bases and J 4 bases, leaving 15 bases between the germline ends. The CDR3 is made up of 15 amino acids. Germline V gives CDR1 MNHNY, CDR2 SVGAGI (reference sequence). The CDR3 loop is CASSSQGSGNQPQHF. DNA for the CDR3: TGTGCCAGCAGTAGTCAGGGGTCGGGGAATCAGCCCCAGCATTTT.

The rearrangement joins TRBV6-2 or TRBV6-3 to TRBJ2-7, with D perhaps matching TRBD2 (5 bases). Germline V gene sequence: CDR1 MNHEY, CDR2 SVGEGT. This CDR3 comprises 14 residues. Trimming stripped 2 bases from V and 3 bases from J, with 11 bases between. The CDR3 region is CASSYPGSIYEQYF. DNA of the CDR3: TGTGCCAGCAGTTACCCGGGGTCTATCTACGAGCAGTACTTC.

This chain connects TRBV6-6 to TRBJ2-7; D unclear. The CDR3 is 14 residues long. From germline, CDR1 is MNHNY and CDR2 SVGAGI (reference sequence). The V end lost 0 bases, the J end lost 3 bases, and 9 bases lay between the germline ends. The CDR3 loop is CASSYSAGVYEQYF. The CDR3 nucleotides are TGTGCCAGCAGTTACTCTGCCGGAGTCTACGAGCAGTACTTC.

The chain links TRBV7-8 to TRBJ2-3; 7 bases agree with TRBD2. Unmatched junction bases numbered 7, after V lost 2 bases and J lost 2 bases. Germline assignment: CDR1 SGHVS and CDR2 FQNEAQ. This CDR3 is 16 amino acids long. CDR3 sequence (DNA): TGTGCCAGCAGCTTAACCAGCGGGGCCCCCACAGATACGCAGTATTTT. It yields the protein CASSLTSGAPTDTQYF.

The chain is built from TRBV30 and TRBJ2-2, with D possibly TRBD1 on 5 matching bases. V was trimmed by 0 bases and J by 6 bases, leaving 8 bases between them. Germline values: CDR1 GTSNPN, CDR2 SVGIG (reference sequence). This CDR3 region has 13 residues. CDR3 in DNA: TGTGCCTGGAGTGTAATAGGGGCCGGGGAGCTGTTTTTT. Residues: CAWSVIGAGELFF. The full variable domain, in which reference TRBV30 and TRBJ2-2 provide the parts outside the CDR3, is SQTIHQWPATLVQPVGSPLSLECTVEGTSNPNLYWYRQAAGRGLQLLFYSVGIGQISSEVPQNLSASRPQDRQFILSSKKLLLSDSGFYLCAWSVIGAGELFFGEGSRLTVL.

This rearrangement joins TRBV10-2 to TRBJ2-3, with 10 bases aligning to TRBD1. Germline CDR1 and CDR2: WSHSY and SAAADI. The J segment lost 1 base and the V segment lost 4 bases, leaving 5 bases of the junction unmatched. The CDR3 runs to 16 residues. CDR3 region: CASSATGTGGTDTQYF. CDR3 DNA: TGCGCCAGCAGTGCAACCGGGACAGGGGGCACAGATACGCAGTATTTT.

This chain links TRBV25-1 with TRBJ1-2; 8 nucleotides align to TRBD1. Germline CDR1 MGHDK, CDR2 SYGVNS. With V trimmed by 5 bases and J by 3 bases, 5 bases remained unmatched. There are 14 residues in the CDR3. For the CDR3, the DNA is TGTGCCAGCAGTTCACAGGGGGATTACTATGGCTACACCTTC. This encodes CASSSQGDYYGYTF.

This sequence joins TRBV18 and TRBJ2-1; D perhaps matches TRBD1 (6 bases). CDR1 KGHSH and CDR2 LQKENI come from the germline V gene. Trimming removed 1 base from V and 1 base from J, with 11 bases in between. The length of the CDR3 is 16 residues. The CDR3 protein is CASSPQGRGSYNEQFF. The CDR3, as DNA: TGTGCCAGCTCACCACAGGGCAGGGGTTCCTACAATGAGCAGTTCTTC.

The rearrangement joins TRBV20-1 to TRBJ1-5; D gene ambiguous. The germline V gene encodes CDR1 DFQATT and CDR2 SNEGSKA (reference sequence). CDR3 length: 15 residues. V was clipped by 3 bases and J by 7 bases, with 19 bases between them. The CDR3: CSASRLFTTEQPQHF. The DNA of the CDR3 is TGCAGTGCTAGTCGTCTATTTACCACCGAGCAGCCCCAGCATTTT.

V and J are TRBV5-8 and TRBJ1-5; 7 bases match TRBD1. CDR1 and CDR2 (germline): SGHTS, YDEGEE. V trimming: 0 bases; J trimming: 7 bases; junction bases outside the gene matches: 7. CDR3 size: 15 residues. CDR3 loop: CASSLEGAQRQPQHF. The DNA of the CDR3 is TGTGCCAGCAGCTTGGAGGGGGCGCAACGGCAGCCCCAGCATTTT.

The chain has TRBV3-1 (or the pseudogene TRBV3-2) and TRBJ2-2; D not resolved. Trimming removed 2 bases at V and 0 bases at J, with 7 bases between. This CDR3 has 15 amino acids. Germline assignment: CDR1 LGHDT and CDR2 YNNKEL (reference sequence). CDR3 nucleotides: TGTGCCAGCAGCCAACCTTGGGCGAACACCGGGGAGCTGTTTTTT. It yields the protein CASSQPWANTGELFF.

Concerning this clone itself: Other DNA sequences in the sample encode the same CDR3. V gene TRBV5-1 combines with J gene TRBJ1-1; TRBD1 might be the D (5 bases). Per the germline V gene, CDR1 is SGHRS and CDR2 is YFSETQ. V was shortened by 4 bases and J by 1 base, with 8 bases between the two germline ends. CDR3 length equals 13 residues. CDR3 bases: TGCGCCAGCAGCCGCCAGGGGAACACTGAAGCTTTCTTT. It encodes CASSRQGNTEAFF.

This chain connects TRBV19 to TRBJ2-3; perhaps TRBD1 as D (6 bases). V was shortened by 1 base and J by 4 bases, with 12 bases between the two germline ends. Germline-derived CDR1 and CDR2 are LNHDA and SQIVND (reference sequence). CDR3 size: 15 residues. The CDR3 coding sequence is TGTGCCAGTAGTATAGGGCGGACAGCTGCAGATACGCAGTATTTT. It specifies CASSIGRTAADTQYF.